The 14 T cell receptor beta chains given below trace back to one sample, sequenced in a study of PD-L1 blockade in urothelial cancer. The method was immunoSEQ multiplex PCR; TCRdb's version includes in-frame clones alone and lacks a portion of them. The table records just over 50,000 clones, approximately 75% of them present only once. This specimen consisted of PBMCs, obtained around atezolizumab (anti-PD-L1) treatment. These receptor sequences come from a man between 65 and 80 years old with urothelial cancer.

The chain has TRBV28 and TRBJ2-7, with TRBD2 matching over 7 bases. The CDR3 sequence is 15 residues long. Germline V CDR1 and CDR2: MDHEN, SYDVKM. V shed 5 bases, J shed 0 bases, and the junction held 7 bases outside the gene matches. The CDR3 is CASSPGGGSSYEQYF. The CDR3 nucleotides are TGTGCCAGCAGTCCGGGCGGCGGGAGCTCCTACGAGCAGTACTTC.

The chain uses TRBV5-1 and TRBJ2-3; 8 positions agree with TRBD1. Per germline, CDR1 SGHRS and CDR2 YFSETQ. Trimming cost V 7 bases and J 4 bases; bases outside gene matches: 8. The CDR3 runs to 14 residues. CDR3 in DNA: TGCGCCAGCGCTGGACAGGGATTGTCAGATACGCAGTATTTT. It yields the protein CASAGQGLSDTQYF.

The V and J genes are TRBV18 and TRBJ2-5, with 9 positions matching TRBD1. J was trimmed by 4 bases and V by 5 bases; bases with no gene match: 11. The CDR3 sequence is 16 residues long. In germline, CDR1 is KGHSH, CDR2 LQKENI. The CDR3 DNA sequence: TGTGCCAGCTCAAGAGGACAGGGGCGTTCGGGAGAGACCCAGTACTTC. Translation gives CASSRGQGRSGETQYF.

This clone was seen more than once but under ten times. The rearrangement joins TRBV4-3 to TRBJ1-1, with TRBD1 matching 7 bases. Trimming took 4 bases from V and 4 from J; bases not matched to a gene: 6. CDR1 is LGHNA, CDR2 YSLEER, per germline. The CDR3 has 14 amino acids. CDR3 amino acids: CASSLTGLGTEAFF. CDR3 bases: TGCGCCAGCAGCCTGACAGGGTTAGGCACTGAAGCTTTCTTT.

This chain uses TRBV10-2 with TRBJ1-2, with 8 bases identical to TRBD1. The CDR3 runs 20 residues. Germline V gives CDR1 WSHSY, CDR2 SAAADI. V shed 8 bases and J 3 bases; nucleotides not matched to a gene: 26. The CDR3, as DNA: TGCGCCAGCGGCTCAGGGGGCAGGCAGGGCGGAGGTGAGATGGACTATGGCTACACCTTC. Translation gives CASGSGGRQGGGEMDYGYTF.

This clone showed up many times. Other nucleotide sequences from this sample produce the same CDR3. The chain recombines TRBV11-1 with TRBJ1-1; D might be TRBD1 (5 bases). The length of the CDR3 is 13 residues. CDR1 and CDR2 from the germline V gene are SGHAT and FQDESV (reference sequence). Between the trimmed V and J ends, which lost 1 base and 3 bases, there was a span of 6 bases. The CDR3 DNA is TGTGCCAGCAGCTTAGGGGGCGACACTGAAGCTTTCTTT. It codes for CASSLGGDTEAFF. The full variable domain, completed using reference TRBV11-1 and TRBJ1-1, is EAEVAQSPRYKITEKSQAVAFWCDPISGHATLYWYRQILGQGPELLVQFQDESVVDDSQLPKDRFSAERLKGVDSTLKIQPAELGDSAMYLCASSLGGDTEAFFGQGTRLTVV.

The chain uses TRBV7-8 and TRBJ2-1; 10 bases match TRBD2. Germline CDR1 SGHVS, CDR2 FQNEAQ. Losses at the gene ends were 1 base for V and 4 bases for J; bases not matched to a gene: 7. The CDR3 length is 17 residues. This CDR3 reads CASSLVRWTSGYNEQFF. Here the CDR3 DNA reads TGTGCCAGCAGCTTAGTTCGATGGACTAGCGGATACAATGAGCAGTTCTTC.

This clone appeared a few times. The chain has TRBV4-3 and TRBJ2-1; TRBD2 matches at 7 bases. The CDR3 contains 16 residues. Germline V gene lookup returns CDR1 LGHNA and CDR2 YSLEER. Trimming cost V 0 bases and J 3 bases; bases outside gene matches: 5. CDR3 protein: CASSQEELADYNEQFF. CDR3 coding DNA: TGCGCCAGCAGCCAAGAAGAGCTAGCGGACTACAATGAGCAGTTCTTC.

This clone has more than one count but fewer than ten. J is TRBJ2-3 and V is TRBV27; 7 nucleotides match TRBD1. The J segment lost 2 bases and the V segment lost 3 bases, leaving 5 bases of the junction unmatched. From germline, CDR1 is MNHEY and CDR2 SMNVEV (reference sequence). The CDR3 consists of 15 residues. The CDR3: CASSFDRADTDTQYF. CDR3 DNA sequence: TGTGCCAGCAGTTTCGACAGGGCTGACACAGATACGCAGTATTTT.

The chain joins TRBV5-6 to TRBJ2-3, with 7 bases aligning to TRBD1. The germline V gene encodes CDR1 SGHDT and CDR2 YYEEEE. V was clipped by 5 bases and J by 6 bases; unmatched bases: 15. This CDR3 region has 16 residues. The CDR3 DNA follows: TGTGCCAGCAGTTCCTGGGGGAGCGGCAGGGGGGATACGCAGTATTTT. This codes for CASSSWGSGRGDTQYF.

The J gene is TRBJ2-2, the V gene TRBV4-3; 12 bases fit TRBD1. CDR3 length: 16 residues. Germline trimming cut 4 bases from V and 7 bases from J; bases unmatched to any gene: 7. CDR1 is LGHNA and CDR2 is YSLEER in the germline V gene. The CDR3, as DNA: TGCGCCAGCAGCCTAACGGGACAGGGGGCTGGCGGGGAGCTGTTTTTT. The encoded protein is CASSLTGQGAGGELFF.

The J gene is TRBJ1-1, the V gene TRBV10-3; D perhaps matches TRBD1 (5 bases). CDR1 is ENHRY and CDR2 is SYGVKD in the germline V gene. The CDR3 is 16 residues long. The V end lost 7 bases, the J end lost 3 bases, and 21 bases lay between the germline ends. Here the CDR3 DNA reads TGTGCCATCACTCGGGGGTCAGCCGGGAGTGACACTGAAGCTTTCTTT. The encoded protein is CAITRGSAGSDTEAFF.

The rearrangement links TRBV7-2 to TRBJ2-5, with a weak D call TRBD2 (7 bases). V lost 5 bases, J lost 9 bases, and 28 bases lay in between. The CDR3 length is 17 residues. CDR1 is SGHTA and CDR2 is FQGNSA in the germline V gene. CDR3 loop: CASSPIRLGGARRAQYF. The CDR3 DNA reads as TGTGCCAGCAGCCCGATCAGACTGGGGGGGGCCAGGAGGGCCCAGTACTTC. The entire variable domain, with the rest obtained from reference TRBV7-2 and TRBJ2-5, is as follows: GAGVSQSPSNKVTEKGKDVELRCDPISGHTALYWYRQSLGQGLEFLIYFQGNSAPDKSGLPSDRFSAERTGGSVSTLTIQRTQQEDSAVYLCASSPIRLGGARRAQYFGPGTRLLVL.

The V and J genes are TRBV5-1 and TRBJ2-2, with D perhaps matching TRBD1 (6 bases). The CDR3 runs 15 residues. The germline gives CDR1 SGHRS, CDR2 YFSETQ. Trimming took off 0 bases at V and 7 bases at J, with 13 bases between the two ends. The CDR3 region has the DNA TGCGCCAGCAGCTTGGTGGCAGGGGAGATCGGGGAGCTGTTTTTT. This gives the protein CASSLVAGEIGELFF.